Following are 6 T cell receptor beta chains from one sample sequenced in a study of identical twins. A single record per CDR3 protein comes from TCRdb applying MiXCR to the 5' RACE reads. Counted here are roughly 710,000 distinct CDR3 sequences, 6% to 6.5% occurring once; the ten biggest clones make up under 2%. The specimen sequenced was naive T cells sorted from blood. The receptor set was obtained from a man aged 18 to 35 in good health.

V and J are TRBV5-1 and TRBJ1-5, with D unresolved. V was pared by 0 bases and J by 3 bases, with 13 bases between. The CDR3 length is 16 residues. In germline, CDR1 is SGHRS, CDR2 YFSETQ. CDR3 in amino acids: CASSLVMVRVNQPQHF. The CDR3 nucleotides read TGCGCCAGCAGCTTGGTAATGGTTCGGGTCAATCAGCCCCAGCATTTT.

The chain links TRBV7-2 to TRBJ2-1; D not certain. Trimming took 6 bases from V and 0 from J, leaving 15 bases between them. This CDR3 region has 16 residues. Germline values: CDR1 SGHTA, CDR2 FQGNSA. CDR3 DNA: TGTGCCAGCAGTTCTGCCCTGACAAGCTCCTACAATGAGCAGTTCTTC. It codes for CASSSALTSSYNEQFF.

This clonotype was detected ten times or more. The V gene is TRBV12-3 or TRBV12-4, the J gene TRBJ2-7, with D perhaps TRBD1 (6 bases). There are 12 residues in the CDR3. The V and J ends lost 5 bases and 9 bases respectively, with 14 bases between them. The CDR3, as DNA: TGTGCCAGCAGTACCGGGACACTCGTGCAGTACGTC. Translation gives CASSTGTLVQYV.

This clonotype occurred many times. The chain is built from TRBV20-1 and TRBJ1-5; D remains ambiguous. CDR1 and CDR2 from the germline V gene are DFQATT and SNEGSKA (reference sequence). V was trimmed by 3 bases and J by 2 bases, leaving 2 bases between them. The CDR3 length is 11 residues. The CDR3 is CSASGNQPQHF. The CDR3 coding sequence is TGCAGTGCTAGTGGCAATCAGCCCCAGCATTTT.

Many counts were recorded for this clonotype. The chain joins TRBV29-1 to TRBJ2-1; no definite D call. The CDR3 covers 14 residues. The V and J ends lost 4 bases and 4 bases respectively, with 14 bases between them. The germline CDR1 and CDR2 sequences are SQVTM and ANQGSEA. For the CDR3, the DNA is TGCAGCGTTGTAGGAATCTTAGTTTACAATGAGCAGTTCTTC. It specifies CSVVGILVYNEQFF.

This clonotype was recorded many times. The rearrangement joins TRBV12-5 to TRBJ1-2; 12 nucleotides line up with TRBD1. Germline CDR1 is LGHNT and CDR2 is FRNRAP. The CDR3 consists of 17 residues. With 2 bases clipped from V and 4 bases from J, the junction kept 8 bases outside the gene matches. CDR3 DNA sequence: TGTGCTAGTGGTTTGACGGCCGGGACAGGGGGCCTCTATGGCTACACCTTC. This translates into CASGLTAGTGGLYGYTF.